These 30 T cell receptor beta chains were sequenced from one sample in a study of metastatic and nonmetastatic thyroid tumors (dated by TCRdb to 2020 to 2021). Library prep was done by PCR. Instrument used: Illumina HiSeq 4000. The public reads were reprocessed in TCRdb via fastp at Q25 and MiXCR, keeping in-frame beta chains. Recorded for this sample are tens of thousands of clones; 17% of them occurred a single time. 6.5% to 8.5% of the sample goes to the ten largest clones. Before undergoing thyroid surgery, none of the patients had been given any kind of treatment. Sequencing input: blood. The source is a female donor with papillary thyroid cancer or a benign thyroid nodule (not recorded which). Some clones in this sample may be carry-over from other donors' samples.

This clone was observed a few times. This sequence joins TRBV28 and TRBJ1-5; D may be TRBD1 (5 bases). The CDR3 length is 13 residues. Between the trimmed V and J ends, which lost 3 bases and 8 bases, there was a span of 11 bases. Germline V gene data show CDR1 as MDHEN and CDR2 as SYDVKM. In DNA form, the CDR3 reads TGTGCCAGCAGTTTTGGGGGGTTGGAGCCCCAGCATTTT. Its translation: CASSFGGLEPQHF.

This clone was seen repeatedly, ten times or more. This chain joins TRBV30 and TRBJ2-3; D may match TRBD1 or TRBD2 (5 bases each). This CDR3 is 15 amino acids long. CDR1 is GTSNPN, CDR2 SVGIG, per germline (reference sequence). Trimming removed 2 bases at V and 2 bases at J, with 14 bases between. This CDR3 is CAWSRGQTFTDTQYF. For the CDR3, the DNA is TGTGCCTGGAGTCGGGGCCAAACTTTCACAGATACGCAGTATTTT.

On this clone: A single base separates this from a much larger clone, so it may be a read error. This rearrangement joins TRBV29-1 to TRBJ2-7, with 10 bases matching TRBD2. The V and J ends lost 4 bases and 6 bases, in that order; junction bases with no gene match: 6. The CDR3 spans 13 residues. CDR1 SQVTM and CDR2 ANQGSEA come from the germline V gene. DNA of the CDR3: TGCAGCGTTGTGAGCCTAGCGGGAGTCGAGCAGTACTTC. It specifies CSVVSLAGVEQYF.

This clone has at least ten counts. V is TRBV6-2 or TRBV6-3 and J is TRBJ2-1; unclear D gene. CDR1 is MNHEY and CDR2 is SVGEGT in the germline V gene. V was clipped by 3 bases and J by 3 bases, with 9 bases between them. This CDR3 comprises 14 residues. Written as DNA, the CDR3 is TGTGCCAGCAGTTATCTAAGACACTACAATGAGCAGTTCTTC. Translated, it gives CASSYLRHYNEQFF.

This clone was seen a few times. The DNA of the CDR3 is TGTGCCAGCAGTTACCAGGGATTGTACACCGGGGAGCTGTTTTTT. The encoded protein is CASSYQGLYTGELFF. The J gene is TRBJ2-2, the V gene TRBV27; D possibly corresponds to TRBD1 (5 bases). Germline values: CDR1 MNHEY, CDR2 SMNVEV (reference sequence). V was clipped by 4 bases and J by 3 bases, with 12 bases between them. The CDR3 sequence is 15 residues long.

There are many counts of this clone. This chain connects TRBV29-1 to TRBJ2-1, with unresolved D. The CDR3 spans 10 residues. Germline V lookup: CDR1 SQVTM, CDR2 ANQGSEA. With 6 bases removed from V and 10 bases from J, the gap between germline ends came to 10 bases. The CDR3 loop reads CSVLTGEQFF. The CDR3 region has the DNA TGCAGCGTCCTGACCGGCGAGCAGTTCTTC.

Ten or more counts support this clone. The sample has other DNA sequences that encode this CDR3 too. The chain carries TRBV27 and TRBJ1-2; the match to TRBD1 covers 8 bases. The V and J ends lost 5 bases and 2 bases, in that order; junction bases with no gene match: 4. Germline V lookup: CDR1 MNHEY, CDR2 SMNVEV (reference sequence). CDR3 length equals 14 residues. CDR3 DNA: TGTGCCAGCAGTCTCCACAGGGGGAACTATGGCTACACCTTC. Translation: CASSLHRGNYGYTF.

The chain uses TRBV20-1 and TRBJ2-2; TRBD2 aligns across 7 bases. V lost 3 bases and J lost 5; bases outside the gene matches: 15. The CDR3 contains 17 residues. The germline V gene encodes CDR1 DFQATT and CDR2 SNEGSKA (reference sequence). The CDR3 loop reads CSARASGVSSWTGELFF. In DNA form, the CDR3 reads TGCAGTGCTAGGGCAAGCGGGGTATCTTCATGGACCGGGGAGCTGTTTTTT.

This clone came up many times. The rearrangement links TRBV11-3 to TRBJ1-1; a possible D gene is TRBD1 (6 bases). Germline CDR1 SGHNT, CDR2 YENEEA. Trimming left V 6 bases short and J 6 bases short, with 20 bases between. CDR3 length: 15 residues. The DNA for the CDR3 is TGTGCCAGCAGAGGAGAAACCAGGGGTTACTCTGAAGCTTTCTTT. This translates into CASRGETRGYSEAFF.

This clone was seen more than once but under ten times. The V and J genes are TRBV6-1 and TRBJ1-1, with TRBD1 identical over 11 bases. Germline V gene sequence: CDR1 MNHNS, CDR2 SASEGT. The junction had 4 bases not matched to a gene; V was cut back by 3 bases and J by 4 bases. The CDR3 is 15 residues long. CDR3 DNA sequence: TGTGCCAGCAGTGACCTGGACAGGGGGCCCACTGAAGCTTTCTTT. Protein product: CASSDLDRGPTEAFF.

This clone was seen repeatedly, ten times or more. V gene TRBV15 combines with J gene TRBJ1-6; D is ambiguous. The CDR3 covers 14 residues. Per germline, CDR1 LNHNV and CDR2 YYDKDF (reference sequence). V was shortened by 3 bases and J by 8 bases, with 11 bases between the two germline ends. The CDR3 spells CATSSVTWDSPLHF. In DNA, the CDR3 is TGTGCCACCAGCAGTGTGACTTGGGATTCACCCCTCCACTTT.

This clone was seen only a few times. The rearrangement links TRBV19 to TRBJ2-3, with D possibly matching TRBD2 (6 bases). Trimming took 1 base from V and 12 from J, leaving 17 bases between them. The CDR3 runs 14 residues. Germline CDR1 and CDR2: LNHDA and SQIVND (reference sequence). The CDR3 protein is CASSIGSAGEEQYF. The CDR3 coding sequence is TGTGCCAGTAGTATAGGCTCGGCTGGGGAGGAACAGTATTTT.

The rearrangement joins TRBV6-1 to TRBJ1-5, with 7 bases lining up with TRBD1. Germline CDR1 reads MNHNS; CDR2 reads SASEGT. J was trimmed by 0 bases and V by 4 bases; bases with no gene match: 9. CDR3 size: 17 residues. The CDR3 protein is CASSGSAQGCSNQPQHF. The CDR3, as DNA: TGTGCCAGCAGTGGTTCAGCACAGGGGTGTAGCAATCAGCCCCAGCATTTT.

A note on this clone: One end of the junction is discordant with germline, which a read error may explain. This chain links TRBV10-3 with TRBJ2-5, with no clear D. The CDR3 contains 15 residues. Germline CDR1 reads ENHRY; CDR2 reads SYGVKD. The CDR3: CAISESASQPETQYF. The CDR3, as DNA: TGTGCCATCAGCGAGTCGGCCAGCCAACCAGAGACCCAGTACTTC.

The table lists this clone with a few counts. The chain joins TRBV12-3 or TRBV12-4 to TRBJ1-2; possibly TRBD1 for D (5 bases). Trimming took off 8 bases at V and 5 bases at J, with 27 bases between the two ends. This CDR3 region has 17 residues. The CDR3 is CASGARRGAFRFYGYTF. CDR3 coding DNA: TGTGCCAGCGGGGCTCGTCGTGGTGCTTTTAGGTTTTATGGCTACACCTTC.

V is TRBV6-5 and J is TRBJ2-3; D unresolved. CDR3 length: 16 amino acids. Between the trimmed V and J ends, which lost 0 bases and 2 bases, there was a span of 12 bases. Germline assignment: CDR1 MNHEY and CDR2 SVGAGI. The CDR3 spells CASSYSSVRSTDTQYF. As DNA, the CDR3 is TGTGCCAGCAGTTACTCGAGCGTGAGATCCACAGATACGCAGTATTTT.

The sample holds many counts of this clone. Since a much larger clone is just one base distant, this may be a read error. The rearrangement uses TRBV24-1 and TRBJ2-1; TRBD2 aligns across 15 bases. Trimming at V came to 3 bases and at J to 9 bases, leaving 5 bases not matched to a gene. Germline-derived CDR1 and CDR2 are KGHDR and SFDVKD. The CDR3 covers 16 residues. CDR3 nucleotide sequence: TGTGCCACCAGTGATCCTGGACTAGCGGGAGGGACTGAGCAGTTCTTC. Translated: CATSDPGLAGGTEQFF.

This clone was seen ten or more times. V and J are TRBV20-1 and TRBJ1-4; D possibly corresponds to TRBD1 (6 bases). This CDR3 spans 14 amino acids. Germline CDR1 is DFQATT and CDR2 is SNEGSKA (reference sequence). V shed 0 bases and J shed 8 bases, with 13 bases lying between them. The CDR3, as DNA: TGCAGTGCTAGAGACCGGGACAAAAAAGAAAAACTGTTTTTT. This translates into CSARDRDKKEKLFF.

The DNA of the CDR3 is TGTGCCAGCATCCCCCGGAGTGTAGTTAACACTGAAGCTTTCTTT. It is translated as CASIPRSVVNTEAFF. V is TRBV3-1 and J is TRBJ1-1; D ambiguous. Germline CDR1 and CDR2: LGHDT and YNNKEL (reference sequence). This CDR3 contains 15 residues. The ends were cut back, 7 bases at V and 2 bases at J, with 17 bases in the middle.

About this clone: Lacking the conserved final phenylalanine or tryptophan, this CDR3 likely reflects a read error. The chain recombines TRBV11-2 with TRBJ2-7; 13 positions match TRBD2. Germline CDR1 and CDR2: SGHAT and FQNNGV. The CDR3 is 14 residues long. The CDR3 loop reads CASSSGTSGTEQYL. CDR3 sequence (DNA): TGTGCCAGTAGCTCCGGGACTAGCGGGACCGAGCAGTACCTC.

In this sample, this clone turned up many times. The chain carries TRBV6-1 and TRBJ1-5, with a weak D call TRBD1 (6 bases). Between the trimmed V and J ends, which lost 2 bases and 2 bases, there was a span of 10 bases. Germline CDR1 reads MNHNS; CDR2 reads SASEGT. The CDR3 has 15 residues. CDR3 DNA sequence: TGTGCCAGCAGTGAAACGACAGGCCGCAATCAGCCCCAGCATTTT. Translation: CASSETTGRNQPQHF.

This rearrangement joins TRBV11-2 to TRBJ2-7; D perhaps matches TRBD2 (6 bases). Germline lookup yields CDR1 SGHAT and CDR2 FQNNGV. There are 16 residues in the CDR3. Trimming stripped 1 base from V and 1 base from J, with 14 bases between. The CDR3 DNA reads TGTGCCAGCAGCTTAGTTCCGGACGGGAGTTCCTACGAGCAGTACTTC. Translating gives CASSLVPDGSSYEQYF.

V is TRBV28 and J is TRBJ1-2; no reliable D call. Deletions cut 7 bases from V and 4 bases from J, with 10 bases between. Germline CDR1 and CDR2: MDHEN and SYDVKM. The CDR3 contains 12 residues. CDR3 sequence (DNA): TGTGCCAGCACCAAAACGTTCTATGGCTACACCTTC. It specifies CASTKTFYGYTF.

This clone was counted at least ten times. V and J are TRBV5-1 and TRBJ2-2; no firm D call. Trimming cost V 4 bases and J 0 bases, with 10 bases left between them. The CDR3 runs to 15 residues. Looked up from germline, CDR1 is SGHRS and CDR2 is YFSETQ. The CDR3 sequence is CASSRDNANTGELFF. The DNA of the CDR3 is TGCGCCAGCAGCCGAGACAATGCGAACACCGGGGAGCTGTTTTTT.

Sample share makes this clone medium-sized. The rearrangement uses TRBV6-1 and TRBJ2-1; D is possibly TRBD2 (6 bases). Germline V CDR1 and CDR2: MNHNS, SASEGT. Trimming pared 10 bases from V and 0 bases from J, leaving 13 bases between. This CDR3 region has 14 residues. CDR3 sequence (DNA): TGTGCCACCCATAGCGGATACTCCTACAATGAGCAGTTCTTC. Its translation is CATHSGYSYNEQFF.

There are many counts of this clone. The chain carries TRBV15 and TRBJ1-4, with D perhaps matching TRBD1 (6 bases). The germline CDR1 and CDR2 sequences are LNHNV and YYDKDF (reference sequence). The CDR3 is 15 amino acids. The ends were cut back, 5 bases at V and 5 bases at J, with 15 bases in the middle. For the CDR3, the DNA is TGTGCCACCAGCCTCGGGGGCGCGGGGAATGAAAAACTGTTTTTT. Its protein is CATSLGGAGNEKLFF.

This clone was counted many times. The genes are TRBV30 and TRBJ2-1, with 7 bases aligning to TRBD1. This CDR3 contains 13 residues. With 4 bases clipped from V and 9 bases from J, the junction kept 9 bases outside the gene matches. Germline V lookup: CDR1 GTSNPN, CDR2 SVGIG (reference sequence). The CDR3 spells CAWNRGLGGEQFF. The CDR3, as DNA: TGTGCCTGGAACAGGGGCTTAGGTGGTGAGCAGTTCTTC.

The V and J genes are TRBV2 and TRBJ2-7; 15 bases match TRBD2. Trimming cost V 8 bases and J 3 bases; bases outside gene matches: 5. The CDR3 contains 15 residues. Germline V gene data show CDR1 as SNHLY and CDR2 as FYNNEI. The DNA for the CDR3 is TGTGCCAGCTGGGGGACTAGCGGGAGGAGCTACGAGCAGTACTTC. It specifies CASWGTSGRSYEQYF.

This clone was counted many times. The rearrangement uses TRBV12-3 or TRBV12-4 and TRBJ2-4; D not resolved. V shed 5 bases and J shed 0 bases, with 8 bases lying between them. The CDR3 consists of 14 residues. The CDR3 loop reads CASSPGLAKNIQYF. The CDR3 DNA sequence: TGTGCCAGCAGTCCCGGGCTAGCCAAAAACATTCAGTACTTC.

The chain has TRBV9 and TRBJ2-1; 10 bases fit TRBD1. The germline gives CDR1 SGDLS, CDR2 YYNGEE. CDR3 size: 16 residues. Unmatched junction bases numbered 12, after V lost 4 bases and J lost 8 bases. This CDR3 reads CASSTSPGQGSDEQFF. CDR3 coding DNA: TGTGCCAGCAGCACCTCGCCGGGACAGGGGTCTGATGAGCAGTTCTTC.